A selection of T cell receptor beta chains follows, all from one sample in a study of blood T cells in healthy people across ages. MiXCR, applied by TCRdb to the 5' RACE reads, yields one record per CDR3 protein. This sample has around 800,000 distinct CDR3 sequences, with roughly 50% found just once. Sequencing input: blood. The receptor set was obtained from a man at least 80 years old in good health. Each CDR3 is given with its conserved first and last residue. A D gene is named only where the DNA matches it firmly. A row's size may be missing; if present it is once, few, many or a size class.

abundance,v_gene,d_gene,j_gene,CDR3aa,CDR3nt
NA,TRBV3-1,TRBD1,TRBJ1-2,CASSPSFGRGPNYGYTF,TGTGCCAGCAGCCCATCCTTTGGCAGGGGGCCGAACTATGGCTACACCTTC
few,TRBV6-1,NA,TRBJ1-1,CASKRQAFEAFF,TGTGCCAGCAAAAGACAGGCTTTTGAAGCTTTCTTT
NA,TRBV20-1,TRBD2,TRBJ2-7,CSARESGSGQYF,TGCAGTGCTAGAGAAAGCGGGAGTGGGCAGTACTTC
NA,TRBV7-2,NA,TRBJ2-3,CASSYPHRYAYF,TGTGCCAGCAGCTATCCCCACAGATACGCGTATTTT
NA,TRBV2,TRBD1,TRBJ2-7,CASNGQGAYEQYF,TGTGCCAGCAACGGACAGGGGGCCTACGAGCAGTACTTC
NA,TRBV15,NA,TRBJ2-7,CATSTTGRGEQYF,TGTGCCACCAGCACGACAGGTAGAGGTGAGCAGTACTTC
few,TRBV7-9,NA,TRBJ2-1,CAGGREAYNEQFF,TGTGCTGGGGGCAGGGAGGCCTACAATGAGCAGTTCTTC
NA,TRBV3-1,NA,TRBJ1-2,CASSQSTGGYGYTF,TGTGCCAGCAGCCAATCTACGGGAGGGTATGGCTACACCTTC
many,TRBV20-1,NA,TRBJ1-1,CSGRQGYTEAFF,TGCAGTGGCCGGCAGGGATACACTGAAGCTTTCTTT
NA,TRBV14,TRBD2,TRBJ2-7,CASSQRTSGRVYEQYF,TGTGCCAGCAGCCAACGAACTAGCGGGAGGGTCTACGAGCAGTACTTC
NA,TRBV21-1,NA,TRBJ2-1,CASSTGTGLAINEQFF,TGTGCCAGCAGCACAGGGACGGGACTAGCGATCAATGAGCAGTTCTTC
NA,TRBV2,TRBD1,TRBJ2-4,CAGSDSDRVYRNIQYF,TGTGCCGGCAGTGATTCGGACAGGGTGTATAGAAACATTCAGTACTTC
NA,TRBV5-1,TRBD2,TRBJ2-1,CTSSPGLADYNEQFF,TGCACCAGCAGCCCGGGACTAGCGGACTACAATGAGCAGTTCTTC
NA,TRBV7-2,NA,TRBJ2-4,CASSEGGSGKNIQYF,TGTGCCAGCAGCGAGGGGGGGTCGGGCAAAAACATTCAGTACTTC
few,TRBV6-1,TRBD1,TRBJ2-4,CASMGTGGNIQYF,TGTGCCAGCATGGGGACAGGGGGAAACATTCAGTACTTC
NA,TRBV6-1,NA,TRBJ2-1,CASRRDPYNERFF,TGTGCCAGCAGGCGGGATCCCTACAATGAGCGGTTCTTC
NA,TRBV29-1,NA,TRBJ2-1,CSAGQFSYNEQFF,TGCAGCGCCGGACAGTTCTCCTACAATGAGCAGTTCTTC
few,TRBV7-9,NA,TRBJ2-5,CASSFAGSGTQYF,TGTGCCAGCAGCTTCGCAGGTTCGGGGACCCAGTACTTC